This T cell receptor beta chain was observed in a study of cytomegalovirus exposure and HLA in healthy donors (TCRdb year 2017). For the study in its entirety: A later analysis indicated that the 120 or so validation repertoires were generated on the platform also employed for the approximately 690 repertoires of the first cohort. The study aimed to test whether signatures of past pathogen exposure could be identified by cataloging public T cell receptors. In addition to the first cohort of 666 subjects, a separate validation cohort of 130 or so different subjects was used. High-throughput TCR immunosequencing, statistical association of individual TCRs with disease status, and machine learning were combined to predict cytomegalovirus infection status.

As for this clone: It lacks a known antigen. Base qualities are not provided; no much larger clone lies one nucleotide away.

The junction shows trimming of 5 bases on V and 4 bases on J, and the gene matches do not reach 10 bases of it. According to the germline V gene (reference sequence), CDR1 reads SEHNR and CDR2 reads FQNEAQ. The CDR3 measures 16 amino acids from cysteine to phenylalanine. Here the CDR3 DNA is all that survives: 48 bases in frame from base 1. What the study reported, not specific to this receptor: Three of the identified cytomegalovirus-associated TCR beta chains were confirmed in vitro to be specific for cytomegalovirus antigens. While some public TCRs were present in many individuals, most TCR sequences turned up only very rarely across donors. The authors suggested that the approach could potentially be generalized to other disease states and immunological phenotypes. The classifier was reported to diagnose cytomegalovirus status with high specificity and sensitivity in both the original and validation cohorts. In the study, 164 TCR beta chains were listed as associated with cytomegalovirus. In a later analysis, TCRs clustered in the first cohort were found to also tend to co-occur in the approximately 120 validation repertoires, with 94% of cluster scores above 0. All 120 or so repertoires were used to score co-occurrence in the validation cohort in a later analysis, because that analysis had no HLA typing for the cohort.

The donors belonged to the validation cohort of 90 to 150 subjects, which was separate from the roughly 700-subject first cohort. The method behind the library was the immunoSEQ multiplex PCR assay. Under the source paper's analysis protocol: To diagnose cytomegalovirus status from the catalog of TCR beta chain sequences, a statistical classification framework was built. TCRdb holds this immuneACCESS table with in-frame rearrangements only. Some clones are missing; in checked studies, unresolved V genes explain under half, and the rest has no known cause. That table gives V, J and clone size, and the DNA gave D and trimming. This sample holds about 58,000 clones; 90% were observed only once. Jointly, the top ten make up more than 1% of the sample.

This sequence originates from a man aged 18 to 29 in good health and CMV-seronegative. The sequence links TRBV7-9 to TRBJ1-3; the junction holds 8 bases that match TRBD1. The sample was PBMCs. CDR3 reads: CASSLSGQGDGNTIYF. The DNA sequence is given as TGTGCCAGCAGCCTATCTGGACAGGGCGACGGAAACACCATATATTTT.